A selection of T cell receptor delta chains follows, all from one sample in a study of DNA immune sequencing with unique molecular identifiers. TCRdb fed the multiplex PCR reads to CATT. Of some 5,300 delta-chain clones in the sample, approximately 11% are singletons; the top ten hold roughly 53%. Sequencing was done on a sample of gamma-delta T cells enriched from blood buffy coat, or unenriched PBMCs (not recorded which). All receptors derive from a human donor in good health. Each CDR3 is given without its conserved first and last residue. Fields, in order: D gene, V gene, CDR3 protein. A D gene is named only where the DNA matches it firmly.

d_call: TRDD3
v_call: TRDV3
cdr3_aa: AFATGGILYTDKLI

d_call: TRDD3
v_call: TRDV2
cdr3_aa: ACDTVLGDHSWDTRQMF

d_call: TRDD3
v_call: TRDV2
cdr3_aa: ACDSISGGYAYTDKLI

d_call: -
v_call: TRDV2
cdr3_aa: ACDTMGPGTDKLI

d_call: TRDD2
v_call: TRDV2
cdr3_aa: ACDALPTSLGIKGIDKLI

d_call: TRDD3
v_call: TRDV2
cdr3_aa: ACDHVLGVKYTDKLI

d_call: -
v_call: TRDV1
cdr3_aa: ALGGVPAFAVQTDKLI

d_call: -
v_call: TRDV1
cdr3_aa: ALGELFRPVPNPDVVGVHRETDKLI

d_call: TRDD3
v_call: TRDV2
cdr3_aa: ACDTGFSGGPSSWDTRQMF

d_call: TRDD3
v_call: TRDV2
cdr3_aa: ACDPVLGDATTTDKLI

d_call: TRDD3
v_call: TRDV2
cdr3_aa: ACDLLGDKGSTDKLI

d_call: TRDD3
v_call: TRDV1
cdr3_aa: ALGELRIGYPTGDTSSDKLI

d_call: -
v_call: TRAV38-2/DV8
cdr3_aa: AYRSAAFGPGVLDKLI

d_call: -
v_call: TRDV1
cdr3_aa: ALGEPPGLLWWSRLGLDKLI

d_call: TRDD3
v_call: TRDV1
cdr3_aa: ALGELEWLPKSYWGIRGKLI

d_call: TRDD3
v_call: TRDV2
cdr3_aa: ACDRLGSTDKLI

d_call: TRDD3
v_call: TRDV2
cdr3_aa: ACDKYWGIRSWDTRQMF

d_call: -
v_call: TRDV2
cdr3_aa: ACDPILPTGGYTDKLI

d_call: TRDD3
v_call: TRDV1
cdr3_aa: ALGEGPRSYRGIRLTDKLI

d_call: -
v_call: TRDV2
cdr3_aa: ACDNLLLDTDKLI

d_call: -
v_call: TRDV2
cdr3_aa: ACDVMGILADKLI

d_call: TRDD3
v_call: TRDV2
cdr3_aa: ACDNVLCGDIRSDKLI